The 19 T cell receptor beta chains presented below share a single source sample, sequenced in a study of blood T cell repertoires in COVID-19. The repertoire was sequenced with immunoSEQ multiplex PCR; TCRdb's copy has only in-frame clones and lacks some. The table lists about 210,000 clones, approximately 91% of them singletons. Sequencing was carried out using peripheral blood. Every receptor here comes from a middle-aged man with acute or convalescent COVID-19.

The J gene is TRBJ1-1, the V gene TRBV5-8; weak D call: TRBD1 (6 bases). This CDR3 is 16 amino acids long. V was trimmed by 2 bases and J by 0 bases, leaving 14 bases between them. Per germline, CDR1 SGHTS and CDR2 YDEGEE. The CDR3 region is CASSFAPGQMNTEAFF. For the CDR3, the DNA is TGTGCCAGCAGCTTCGCGCCGGGACAAATGAACACTGAAGCTTTCTTT.

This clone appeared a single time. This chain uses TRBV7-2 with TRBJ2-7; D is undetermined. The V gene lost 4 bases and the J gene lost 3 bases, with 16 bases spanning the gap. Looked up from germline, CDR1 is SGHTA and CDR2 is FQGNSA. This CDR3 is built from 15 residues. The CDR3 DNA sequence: TGTGCCAGCAGCTCCCCGGGTCGTACACTCTACGAGCAGTACTTC. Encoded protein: CASSSPGRTLYEQYF. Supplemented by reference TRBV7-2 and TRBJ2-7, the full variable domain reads GAGVSQSPSNKVTEKGKDVELRCDPISGHTALYWYRQSLGQGLEFLIYFQGNSAPDKSGLPSDRFSAERTGGSVSTLTIQRTQQEDSAVYLCASSSPGRTLYEQYFGPGTRLTVT.

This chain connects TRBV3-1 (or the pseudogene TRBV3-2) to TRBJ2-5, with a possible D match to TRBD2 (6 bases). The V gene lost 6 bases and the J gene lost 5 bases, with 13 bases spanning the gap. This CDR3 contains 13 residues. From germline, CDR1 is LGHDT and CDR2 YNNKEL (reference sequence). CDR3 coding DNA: TGTGCCAGCAGATTCCCTGGGGGGGAGACCCAGTACTTC. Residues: CASRFPGGETQYF.

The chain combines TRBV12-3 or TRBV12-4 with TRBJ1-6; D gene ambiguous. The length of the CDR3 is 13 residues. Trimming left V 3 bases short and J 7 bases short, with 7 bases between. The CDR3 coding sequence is TGTGCCAGCAGTTTTACGGGAAATTCACCCCTCCACTTT. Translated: CASSFTGNSPLHF.

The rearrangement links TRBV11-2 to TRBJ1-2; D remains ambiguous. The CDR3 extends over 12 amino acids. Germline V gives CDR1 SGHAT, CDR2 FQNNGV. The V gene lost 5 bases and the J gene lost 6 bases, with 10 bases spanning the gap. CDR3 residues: CASSPQRNGYTF. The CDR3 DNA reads TGTGCCAGCAGCCCCCAGCGGAATGGCTACACCTTC.

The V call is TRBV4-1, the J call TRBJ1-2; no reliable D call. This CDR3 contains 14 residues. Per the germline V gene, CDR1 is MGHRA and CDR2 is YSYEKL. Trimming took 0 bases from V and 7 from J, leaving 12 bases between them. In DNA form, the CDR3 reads TGCGCCAGCAGCCAAGAGAGCTCTGCTTTTGGCTACACCTTC. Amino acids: CASSQESSAFGYTF.

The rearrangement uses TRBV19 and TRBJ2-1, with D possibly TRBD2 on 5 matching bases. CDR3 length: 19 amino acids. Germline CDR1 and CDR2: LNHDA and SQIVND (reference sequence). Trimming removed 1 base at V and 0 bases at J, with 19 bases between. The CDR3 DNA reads TGTGCCAGTAGTATAGGATCCCTAAGCGGTATCAGCTCCTACAATGAGCAGTTCTTC. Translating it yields CASSIGSLSGISSYNEQFF.

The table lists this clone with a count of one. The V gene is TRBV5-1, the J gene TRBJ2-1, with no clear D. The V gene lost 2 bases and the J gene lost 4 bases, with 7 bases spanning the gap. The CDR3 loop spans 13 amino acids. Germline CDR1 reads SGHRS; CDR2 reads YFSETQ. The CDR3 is CASSFSQYNEQFF. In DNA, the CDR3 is TGCGCCAGCAGCTTTTCGCAGTACAATGAGCAGTTCTTC.

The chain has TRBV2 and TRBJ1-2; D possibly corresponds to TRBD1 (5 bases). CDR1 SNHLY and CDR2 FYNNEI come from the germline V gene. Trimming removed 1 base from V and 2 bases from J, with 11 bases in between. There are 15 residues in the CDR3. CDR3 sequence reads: CASSEGRALNYGYTF. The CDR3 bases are TGTGCCAGCAGTGAAGGCAGGGCCCTAAACTATGGCTACACCTTC.

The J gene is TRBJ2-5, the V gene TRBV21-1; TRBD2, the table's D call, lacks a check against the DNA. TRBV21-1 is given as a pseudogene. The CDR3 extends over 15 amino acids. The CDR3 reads CASSKVRGCQETQYF. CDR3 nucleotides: TGTGCCAGCAGCAAAGTAAGAGGGTGTCAAGAGACCCAGTACTTC.

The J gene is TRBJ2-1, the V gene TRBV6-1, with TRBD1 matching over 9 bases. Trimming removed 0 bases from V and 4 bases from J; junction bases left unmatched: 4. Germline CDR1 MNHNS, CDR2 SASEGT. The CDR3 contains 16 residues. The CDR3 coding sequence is TGTGCCAGCAGTGAAGCCGTGGGGACAGGGTACAATGAGCAGTTCTTC. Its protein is CASSEAVGTGYNEQFF.

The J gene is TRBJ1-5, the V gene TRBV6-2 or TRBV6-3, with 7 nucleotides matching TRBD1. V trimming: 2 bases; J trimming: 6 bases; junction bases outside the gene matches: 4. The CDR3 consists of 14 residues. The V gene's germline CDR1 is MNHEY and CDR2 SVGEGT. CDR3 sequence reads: CASSYPTGSQPQHF. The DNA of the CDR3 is TGTGCCAGCAGTTACCCGACAGGGAGTCAGCCCCAGCATTTT.

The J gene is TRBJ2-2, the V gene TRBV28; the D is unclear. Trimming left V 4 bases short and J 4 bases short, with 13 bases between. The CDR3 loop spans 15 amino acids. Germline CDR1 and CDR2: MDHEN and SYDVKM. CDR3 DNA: TGTGCCAGCAGTTCCATACCGGGTACCACCGGGGAGCTGTTTTTT. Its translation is CASSSIPGTTGELFF.

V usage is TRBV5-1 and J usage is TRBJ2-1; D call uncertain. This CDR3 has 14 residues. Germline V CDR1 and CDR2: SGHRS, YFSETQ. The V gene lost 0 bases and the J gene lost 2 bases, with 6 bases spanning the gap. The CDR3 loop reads CASSLGLPYNEQFF. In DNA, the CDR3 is TGCGCCAGCAGCTTGGGACTCCCCTACAATGAGCAGTTCTTC.

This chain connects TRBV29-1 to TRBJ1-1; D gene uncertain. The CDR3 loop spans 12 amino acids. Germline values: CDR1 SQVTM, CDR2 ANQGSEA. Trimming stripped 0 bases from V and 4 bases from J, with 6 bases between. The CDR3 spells CSVEDGVTEAFF. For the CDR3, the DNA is TGCAGCGTTGAAGACGGGGTCACTGAAGCTTTCTTT.

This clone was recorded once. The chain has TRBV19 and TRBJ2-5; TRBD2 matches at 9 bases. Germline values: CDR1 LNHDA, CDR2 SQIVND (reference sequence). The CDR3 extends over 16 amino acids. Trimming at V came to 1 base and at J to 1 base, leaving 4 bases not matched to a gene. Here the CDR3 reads CASSIAQGLAQETQYF. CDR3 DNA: TGTGCCAGTAGTATAGCTCAGGGACTAGCCCAAGAGACCCAGTACTTC.

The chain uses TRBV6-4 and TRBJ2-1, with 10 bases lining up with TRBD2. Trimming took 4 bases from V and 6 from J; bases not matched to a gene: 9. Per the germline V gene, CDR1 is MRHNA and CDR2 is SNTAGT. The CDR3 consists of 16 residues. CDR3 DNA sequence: TGTGCCAGCAGTGCCACAATCAGCGGGGGGGCCAATGAGCAGTTCTTC. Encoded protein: CASSATISGGANEQFF.

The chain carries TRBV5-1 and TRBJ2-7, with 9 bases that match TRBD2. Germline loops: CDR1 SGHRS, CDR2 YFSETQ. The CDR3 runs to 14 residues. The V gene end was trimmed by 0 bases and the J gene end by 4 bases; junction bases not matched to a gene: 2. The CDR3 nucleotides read TGCGCCAGCAGCTTGGGAGCGGGAGGTTACGAGCAGTACTTC. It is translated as CASSLGAGGYEQYF.

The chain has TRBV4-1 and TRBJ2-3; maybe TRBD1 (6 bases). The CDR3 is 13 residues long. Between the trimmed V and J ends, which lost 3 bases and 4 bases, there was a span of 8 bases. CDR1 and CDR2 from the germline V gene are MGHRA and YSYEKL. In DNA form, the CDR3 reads TGCGCCAGCAGCCAGGGGGCATCAGATACGCAGTATTTT. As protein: CASSQGASDTQYF.